A single count supports the clone carrying this T cell receptor beta chain. This entry is derived from a study of blood T cell repertoires in COVID-19. Study details: Material from acute and convalescent COVID-19 was sourced from the United States, Italy and Spain.

This CDR3 has 14 residues. Deletions cut 5 bases from V and 9 bases from J, with 17 bases between. Looked up from germline, CDR1 is SGHTA and CDR2 is FQGTGA. Profiled with immunoSEQ multiplex PCR; TCRdb holds only in-frame clones, not every one. The data show 270,000 or so clones, just under 90% seen once. The origin of this receptor is a woman in her 30s with acute COVID-19. Source material: PBMCs or T cells enriched from blood (not recorded which). The chain joins TRBV7-3 to TRBJ2-1, with a possible D match to TRBD1 (6 bases). For the CDR3, the DNA is TGTGCCAGCAGCACTGGGGCCAAGGGGGTTGAGCAGTTCTTC. This encodes CASSTGAKGVEQFF. The whole variable domain, remainder taken from reference TRBV7-3 and TRBJ2-1, is GAGVSQTPSNKVTEKGKYVELRCDPISGHTALYWYRQSLGQGPEFLIYFQGTGAADDSGLPNDRFFAVRPEGSVSTLKIQRTERGDSAVYLCASSTGAKGVEQFFGPGTRLTVL.